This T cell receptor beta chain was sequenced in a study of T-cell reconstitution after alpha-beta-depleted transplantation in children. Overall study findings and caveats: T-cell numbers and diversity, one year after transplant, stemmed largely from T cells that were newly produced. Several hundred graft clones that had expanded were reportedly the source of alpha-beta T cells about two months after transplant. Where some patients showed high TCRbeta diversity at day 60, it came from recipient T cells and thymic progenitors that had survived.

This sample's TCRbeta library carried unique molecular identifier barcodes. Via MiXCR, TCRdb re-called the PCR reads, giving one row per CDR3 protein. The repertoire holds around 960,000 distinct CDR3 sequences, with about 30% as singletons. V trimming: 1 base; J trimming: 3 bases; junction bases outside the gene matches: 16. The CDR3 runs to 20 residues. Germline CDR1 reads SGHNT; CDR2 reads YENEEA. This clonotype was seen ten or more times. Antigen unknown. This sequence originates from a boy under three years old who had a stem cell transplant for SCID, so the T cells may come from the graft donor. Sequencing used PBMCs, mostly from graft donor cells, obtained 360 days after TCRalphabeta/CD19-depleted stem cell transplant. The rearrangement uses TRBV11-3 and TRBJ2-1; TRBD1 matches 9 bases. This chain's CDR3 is CASSLGNEFGGTGIYNEQFF. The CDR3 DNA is TGTGCCAGCAGCTTAGGTAACGAATTCGGAGGGACAGGGATCTACAATGAGCAGTTCTTC.